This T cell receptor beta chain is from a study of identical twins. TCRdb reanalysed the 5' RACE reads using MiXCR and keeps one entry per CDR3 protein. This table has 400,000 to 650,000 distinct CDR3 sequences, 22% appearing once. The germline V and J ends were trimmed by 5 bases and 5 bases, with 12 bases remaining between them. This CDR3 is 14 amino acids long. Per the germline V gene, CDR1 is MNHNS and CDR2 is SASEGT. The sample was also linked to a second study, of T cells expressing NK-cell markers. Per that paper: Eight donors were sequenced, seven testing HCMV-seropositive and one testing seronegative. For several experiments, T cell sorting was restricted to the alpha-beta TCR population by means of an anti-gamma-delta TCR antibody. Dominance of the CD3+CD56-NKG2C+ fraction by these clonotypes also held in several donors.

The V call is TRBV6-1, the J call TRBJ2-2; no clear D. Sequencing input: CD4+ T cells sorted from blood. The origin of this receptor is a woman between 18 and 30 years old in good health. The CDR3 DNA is TGTGCCAGCAGTCAACAGCTAAGGACCGGGGAGCTGTTTTTT. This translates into CASSQQLRTGELFF.